This T cell receptor (beta chain) was observed in a study of Graves' ophthalmopathy and Graves' hyperthyroidism. As the template, RNA transcripts were used to amplify TCR beta CDR3 regions. An opening RT-PCR round employed HTBI primers and preceded a second-round multiplex PCR. TCRdb ran MiXCR on the multiplex PCR reads and lists one entry per CDR3 protein. The sample holds about 160,000 distinct CDR3 sequences, 30% to 45% seen once. Diagnosis was based on clinical symptoms, serum thyroxine, TRAb, thyroid ultrasound and orbital computed tomography. The TCR comes from a man aged 25-45 years with Graves' ophthalmopathy. The sequencing sample was made of peripheral blood.

CDR3 nucleotide sequence: TGTGCTAGTGCGCCCGGGTCCAAAGAGACCCAGTACTTC. Its protein is CASAPGSKETQYF. The chain has TRBV12-5 and TRBJ2-5; D unresolved. V was clipped by 7 bases and J by 3 bases, with 12 bases between them. This CDR3 contains 13 residues. Germline V gene data show CDR1 as LGHNT and CDR2 as FRNRAP. The full variable domain, its missing parts supplied by reference TRBV12-5 and TRBJ2-5, is DARVTQTPRHKVTEMGQEVTMRCQPILGHNTVFWYRQTMMQGLELLAYFRNRAPLDDSGMPKDRFSAEMPDATLATLKIQPSEPRDSAVYFCASAPGSKETQYFGPGTRLLVL.